These 14 T cell receptor beta chains were sequenced from one sample in a study of identical twins. TCRdb recomputed calls from the 5' RACE reads with MiXCR, one row per CDR3 protein. The sample carries about 240,000 distinct CDR3 sequences, roughly a tenth recorded once. The material sequenced was memory T cells sorted from blood. These receptors all stem from a man in his forties or fifties in good health.

Ten or more counts support this clonotype. The chain recombines TRBV29-1 with TRBJ2-5, with 7 bases matching TRBD1. Trimming cost V 7 bases and J 4 bases; bases outside gene matches: 9. This CDR3 has 13 residues. Germline V gene lookup returns CDR1 SQVTM and CDR2 ANQGSEA. The CDR3 loop reads CSADRVQGETQYF. The DNA of the CDR3 is TGCAGCGCCGACAGGGTACAGGGAGAGACCCAGTACTTC.

This clonotype has just a few counts. The gene calls are TRBV7-2 and TRBJ2-1, with D maybe TRBD1 (5 bases). This CDR3 has 17 amino acids. V shed 5 bases and J shed 10 bases, with 27 bases lying between them. Germline V CDR1 and CDR2: SGHTA, FQGNSA. The CDR3 reads CASSHGQGRGVSWEQFF. CDR3 DNA: TGTGCCAGCAGCCACGGACAAGGCCGTGGAGTGTCGTGGGAGCAGTTCTTC.

This clonotype was observed a few times. The J gene is TRBJ1-1, the V gene TRBV4-1, with D perhaps TRBD1 (5 bases). The CDR3 consists of 15 residues. The germline V gene encodes CDR1 MGHRA and CDR2 YSYEKL. Trimming removed 0 bases at V and 5 bases at J, with 13 bases between. The CDR3 protein is CASSQDRQGRTEAFF. In nucleotides, the CDR3 is TGCGCCAGCAGCCAAGATCGGCAGGGAAGAACTGAAGCTTTCTTT.

This clonotype occurred many times. The chain links TRBV5-6 to TRBJ2-1; 10 bases align to TRBD2. V trimming: 4 bases; J trimming: 3 bases; junction bases outside the gene matches: 4. The CDR3 totals 15 residues. Germline CDR1 reads SGHDT; CDR2 reads YYEEEE. The CDR3 here is CASSPGTSVYNEQFF. CDR3 in DNA: TGTGCCAGCAGCCCCGGGACTAGCGTCTACAATGAGCAGTTCTTC.

A few counts support this clonotype. The rearrangement joins TRBV19 to TRBJ2-4; 15 positions agree with TRBD2. Germline V lookup: CDR1 LNHDA, CDR2 SQIVND (reference sequence). This CDR3 is 20 amino acids long. The junction had 6 bases not matched to a gene; V was cut back by 0 bases and J by 0 bases. The CDR3 sequence is CASSIEGLAGGIGAKNIQYF. The CDR3 DNA reads TGTGCCAGTAGTATAGAGGGACTAGCGGGAGGTATTGGAGCCAAAAACATTCAGTACTTC. The whole variable domain, remainder taken from reference TRBV19 and TRBJ2-4, is DGGITQSPKYLFRKEGQNVTLSCEQNLNHDAMYWYRQDPGQGLRLIYYSQIVNDFQKGDIAEGYSVSREKKESFPLTVTSAQKNPTAFYLCASSIEGLAGGIGAKNIQYFGAGTRLSVL.

V is TRBV20-1 and J is TRBJ1-1; 7 bases fit TRBD1. With 1 base clipped from V and 5 bases from J, the junction kept 7 bases outside the gene matches. Germline V gene lookup returns CDR1 DFQATT and CDR2 SNEGSKA (reference sequence). CDR3 length: 14 residues. CDR3 sequence (DNA): TGCAGTGCTAGAGCCTACAGGGGCGATACTGAAGCTTTCTTT. This encodes CSARAYRGDTEAFF.

This clonotype was detected a few times. This chain's CDR3 is CASSFTSGRANEQFF. CDR3 nucleotide sequence: TGCGCCAGCAGCTTCACTAGCGGGAGGGCCAATGAGCAGTTCTTC. This chain connects TRBV5-1 to TRBJ2-1, with 13 bases lining up with TRBD2. V was clipped by 2 bases and J by 6 bases; unmatched bases: 2. CDR3 length: 15 amino acids. Germline V gene lookup returns CDR1 SGHRS and CDR2 YFSETQ.

The sample holds many counts of this clonotype. The chain recombines TRBV7-2 with TRBJ2-2; D might be TRBD2 (7 bases). Germline V CDR1 and CDR2: SGHTA, FQGNSA. Deletions cut 8 bases from V and 3 bases from J, with 13 bases between. CDR3 size: 14 residues. CDR3 sequence (DNA): TGTGCCAGCGGGGGGGGCATGTACACCGGGGAGCTGTTTTTT. Its translation is CASGGGMYTGELFF. Full variable domain (rest looked up from reference TRBV7-2 and TRBJ2-2): GAGVSQSPSNKVTEKGKDVELRCDPISGHTALYWYRQSLGQGLEFLIYFQGNSAPDKSGLPSDRFSAERTGGSVSTLTIQRTQQEDSAVYLCASGGGMYTGELFFGEGSRLTVL.

This clonotype has a handful of counts. The chain uses TRBV7-2 and TRBJ2-7, with D possibly TRBD2 on 6 matching bases. CDR1 and CDR2 from the germline V gene are SGHTA and FQGNSA. This CDR3 has 16 amino acids. The germline V and J ends were trimmed by 5 bases and 4 bases, with 21 bases remaining between them. Here the CDR3 reads CASSKLGTSNGYEQYF. The CDR3 region has the DNA TGTGCCAGCAGCAAGCTCGGGACTTCGAATGGGTACGAGCAGTACTTC.

CDR3 nucleotide sequence: TGCGCCAGCAGCTTGGCGGGAGGTTACACCGGGGAGCTGTTTTTT. Translation gives CASSLAGGYTGELFF. The chain links TRBV5-1 to TRBJ2-2, with 7 bases identical to TRBD2. V lost 0 bases and J lost 3; bases outside the gene matches: 2. The CDR3 extends over 15 amino acids. Germline V gene sequence: CDR1 SGHRS, CDR2 YFSETQ.

This clonotype was seen repeatedly, ten times or more. The V gene is TRBV4-3, the J gene TRBJ2-7; 9 nucleotides line up with TRBD1. This CDR3 is built from 17 residues. Unmatched junction bases numbered 16, after V lost 4 bases and J lost 6 bases. CDR1 LGHNA and CDR2 YSLEER come from the germline V gene. DNA for the CDR3: TGCGCCAGCAGCCGCCGGCAGGGTGTGGGACAGGGAAGCGAGCAGTACTTC. Its protein product is CASSRRQGVGQGSEQYF.

This clonotype has just a few counts. This rearrangement joins TRBV4-2 to TRBJ2-7; D is perhaps TRBD2 (5 bases). CDR1 is LGHNA, CDR2 YNFKEQ, per germline. Deletions cut 0 bases from V and 5 bases from J, with 11 bases between. This CDR3 has 14 amino acids. In DNA form, the CDR3 reads TGTGCCAGCAGCCAAGAAGGAGGAGGAGACGAGCAGTACTTC. This encodes CASSQEGGGDEQYF.

This clonotype has ten or more counts. The chain uses TRBV27 and TRBJ2-7; a possible D gene is TRBD2 (5 bases). CDR1 and CDR2 from the germline V gene are MNHEY and SMNVEV (reference sequence). The CDR3 length is 14 residues. V lost 4 bases and J 0 bases, leaving 10 bases between the germline ends. CDR3 in amino acids: CASSSSGLSYEQYF. The DNA for the CDR3 is TGTGCCAGCAGTTCGTCAGGACTCTCCTACGAGCAGTACTTC.

At least ten counts were recorded for this clonotype. A junction end diverges from the germline sequence, so it may reflect a read error. This chain connects TRBV5-1 to TRBJ2-5, with 7 bases matching TRBD1. From germline, CDR1 is SGHRS and CDR2 YFSETQ. This CDR3 has 14 amino acids. The CDR3 coding sequence is TGCGCCAGCACCCGGGACAGAACCCAAGTGACCCAGTACTTC. Protein product: CASTRDRTQVTQYF.